This T cell receptor (beta chain) was obtained from a study of T cell repertoires in cytomegalovirus infection. About the study: Signatures in public TCR beta sequences pointed to both CMV infection and matching HLA type.

CDR1 MNHEY and CDR2 SVGEGT come from the germline V gene. This CDR3 contains 17 residues. Trimming at V came to 7 bases and at J to 4 bases, leaving 16 bases not matched to a gene. TCRdb independently ran MiXCR on the reads; one entry per CDR3 protein. This sample has approximately 910,000 distinct CDR3 sequences, with roughly 30% found just once. Study findings and constraints: HLA-C-restricted, CMV-specific TCR beta clonotypes were dominant ex vivo. Of the TCR beta families, the public ones yielded a cumulative frequency that identified carriers of CMV plus the relevant HLA.

Remarks on this clonotype: What it binds is unknown.

The chain joins TRBV6-2 or TRBV6-3 to TRBJ2-3; 8 nucleotides align to TRBD2. Sequenced here: cultured CD8+ T cells from PBMCs, sampled from culture after CMV antigen stimulation. The sequence was obtained from a human donor in good health (CMV status not recorded). Some clones in this sample may be carry-over from other donors' samples. The chain's CDR3 is CASIPGLGADGPDTQYF. CDR3 DNA sequence: TGTGCCAGCATACCGGGACTAGGTGCCGATGGCCCAGATACGCAGTATTTT.